Below are 16 T cell receptor beta chains sequenced from a single sample in a study of blood T cells in healthy people across ages. A second PCR, run for roughly 7 to 11 cycles, used a sample-barcoded 5' primer plus a J-beta primer mix. A single record per CDR3 protein comes from TCRdb applying MiXCR to the 5' RACE reads. The sample holds some 640,000 distinct CDR3 sequences; approximately 30% are singletons and the top ten take approximately 15%. The material sequenced was blood. The receptors were gathered from a woman older than 75 in good health.

This sequence joins TRBV6-1 and TRBJ2-5; D ambiguous. V was cut by 6 bases and J by 11 bases, with 19 bases left in between. Germline assignment: CDR1 MNHNS and CDR2 SASEGT. This CDR3 has 13 residues. The CDR3 loop reads CASRAGGYNEQYF. CDR3 bases: TGTGCCAGCAGGGCCGGTGGCTACAATGAGCAGTACTTC.

This clonotype was picked up a small number of times. A much larger clone sits a single nucleotide away, making a read error possible. The chain uses TRBV27 and TRBJ1-5; D uncertain. The length of the CDR3 is 14 residues. From germline, CDR1 is MNHEY and CDR2 SMNVEV (reference sequence). V was shortened by 6 bases and J by 2 bases, with 11 bases between the two germline ends. The CDR3 region has the DNA TGTGCCAGCAGGTTAAGGCCAGGCAATCAGCCCCAGCATTTT. The encoded protein is CASRLRPGNQPQHF.

This chain links TRBV7-2 with TRBJ2-3; D is undetermined. The CDR3 is 15 residues long. The V gene lost 3 bases and the J gene lost 2 bases, with 12 bases spanning the gap. CDR1 is SGHTA, CDR2 FQGNSA, per germline. The CDR3 coding sequence is TGTGCCAGCAGCTTGAGTTGGGGTTACACAGATACGCAGTATTTT. Translating it yields CASSLSWGYTDTQYF. Complete variable domain (other parts from reference TRBV7-2 and TRBJ2-3): GAGVSQSPSNKVTEKGKDVELRCDPISGHTALYWYRQSLGQGLEFLIYFQGNSAPDKSGLPSDRFSAERTGGSVSTLTIQRTQQEDSAVYLCASSLSWGYTDTQYFGPGTRLTVL.

This clonotype turned up a few times. The V gene is TRBV4-1, the J gene TRBJ2-2, with D possibly matching TRBD2 (6 bases). Germline V gene sequence: CDR1 MGHRA, CDR2 YSYEKL. Trimming cost V 6 bases and J 5 bases, with 19 bases left between them. The CDR3 length is 16 residues. This chain's CDR3 is CASRPRLRETTGELFF. The CDR3 nucleotides are TGCGCCAGCAGGCCAAGATTACGGGAGACAACCGGGGAGCTGTTTTTT.

The sample holds a few counts of this clonotype. J is TRBJ1-2 and V is TRBV2, with 9 positions matching TRBD1. CDR1 and CDR2 (germline): SNHLY, FYNNEI. The CDR3 contains 13 residues. V shed 8 bases and J 8 bases; nucleotides not matched to a gene: 9. For the CDR3, the DNA is TGTGCCAGCCCTACAGGGGGCTTAAAGGGCTACACCTTC. Protein sequence: CASPTGGLKGYTF.

The chain recombines TRBV7-2 with TRBJ1-2, with D hard to call. V lost 4 bases, J lost 0 bases, and 12 bases lay in between. The length of the CDR3 is 15 residues. Germline V lookup: CDR1 SGHTA, CDR2 FQGNSA. CDR3 nucleotide sequence: TGTGCCAGCAGCTCCGACTCGGGTGCTAACTATGGCTACACCTTC. It yields the protein CASSSDSGANYGYTF.

The chain uses TRBV2 and TRBJ1-1, with TRBD1 as a possible D gene (6 bases). Trimming removed 7 bases at V and 1 base at J, with 10 bases between. CDR3 length: 13 amino acids. The V gene's germline CDR1 is SNHLY and CDR2 FYNNEI. CDR3 coding DNA: TGTGCCAGCACGACAGGACCGAACACTGAAGCTTTCTTT. This translates into CASTTGPNTEAFF.

This clonotype has a count of ten or more. V is TRBV6-1 and J is TRBJ2-1; D remains ambiguous. The CDR3 runs 11 residues. Germline V CDR1 and CDR2: MNHNS, SASEGT. Trimming removed 3 bases at V and 8 bases at J, with 5 bases between. The CDR3 coding sequence is TGTGCCAGCAGTGAGAACGATGAGCAGTTCTTC. This gives the protein CASSENDEQFF.

This clonotype came up many times. The V and J genes are TRBV3-1 and TRBJ2-1; D uncertain. The CDR3 is 12 residues long. The V gene's germline CDR1 is LGHDT and CDR2 YNNKEL (reference sequence). The V end lost 6 bases, the J end lost 5 bases, and 8 bases lay between the germline ends. CDR3 residues: CASSLLDNEQFF. The CDR3 nucleotides read TGTGCCAGCAGTTTATTGGACAATGAGCAGTTCTTC.

This clonotype occurred many times. This sequence joins TRBV7-9 and TRBJ2-5; D uncertain. Germline V gives CDR1 SEHNR, CDR2 FQNEAQ (reference sequence). The CDR3 is 13 residues long. V was cut by 1 base and J by 5 bases, with 8 bases left in between. As DNA, the CDR3 is TGTGCCAGCAGCTTAGTAGGGTTGGAGACCCAGTACTTC. Protein product: CASSLVGLETQYF.

This chain joins TRBV20-1 and TRBJ2-5; no firm D call. This CDR3 comprises 14 residues. V lost 5 bases and J lost 2, with 15 bases in between. Germline CDR1 DFQATT, CDR2 SNEGSKA (reference sequence). In nucleotides, the CDR3 is TGCAGTGCTCCAAAGAGACTGGGACAAGAGACCCAGTACTTC. It is translated as CSAPKRLGQETQYF.

This clonotype has ten or more counts. The rearrangement uses TRBV6-5 and TRBJ2-5; 7 nucleotides align to TRBD2. Germline values: CDR1 MNHEY, CDR2 SVGAGI. Trimming at V came to 8 bases and at J to 5 bases, leaving 8 bases not matched to a gene. The CDR3 sequence is 13 residues long. CDR3 protein: CASLAARGETQYF. CDR3 nucleotide sequence: TGTGCCAGCCTAGCGGCCCGGGGCGAGACCCAGTACTTC.

Many counts were recorded for this clonotype. The chain is built from TRBV9 and TRBJ2-5, with a possible D match to TRBD2 (6 bases). The germline V gene has CDR1 SGDLS and CDR2 YYNGEE. This CDR3 has 14 amino acids. V lost 0 bases and J 7 bases, leaving 13 bases between the germline ends. The CDR3 region has the DNA TGTGCCAGCAGCGTAGGAGGGACTCCTGGGACCCAGTACTTC. Translated, it gives CASSVGGTPGTQYF.

This clonotype was found a few times. The V and J genes are TRBV20-1 and TRBJ1-4; D is unresolved. Trimming stripped 1 base from V and 6 bases from J, with 6 bases between. CDR3 length equals 12 residues. The germline gives CDR1 DFQATT, CDR2 SNEGSKA (reference sequence). CDR3 loop: CSARGVDEKLFF. The CDR3, as DNA: TGCAGTGCTAGAGGGGTAGATGAAAAACTGTTTTTT.

This chain links TRBV6-1 with TRBJ1-2; D remains ambiguous. The V gene's germline CDR1 is MNHNS and CDR2 SASEGT. The CDR3 covers 12 residues. V was pared by 2 bases and J by 10 bases, with 11 bases between. CDR3 residues: CASSERGPTYTF. The CDR3 bases are TGTGCCAGCAGTGAAAGAGGACCTACCTACACCTTC.

This clonotype was seen many times. The chain is built from TRBV15 and TRBJ2-5; 11 nucleotides align to TRBD1. The CDR3 loop spans 17 amino acids. Looked up from germline, CDR1 is LNHNV and CDR2 is YYDKDF (reference sequence). V was pared by 2 bases and J by 3 bases, with 8 bases of the junction left unmatched. This chain's CDR3 is CATSRLDGTGGEETQYF. As DNA, the CDR3 is TGTGCCACCAGCAGACTCGATGGGACAGGGGGGGAAGAGACCCAGTACTTC.